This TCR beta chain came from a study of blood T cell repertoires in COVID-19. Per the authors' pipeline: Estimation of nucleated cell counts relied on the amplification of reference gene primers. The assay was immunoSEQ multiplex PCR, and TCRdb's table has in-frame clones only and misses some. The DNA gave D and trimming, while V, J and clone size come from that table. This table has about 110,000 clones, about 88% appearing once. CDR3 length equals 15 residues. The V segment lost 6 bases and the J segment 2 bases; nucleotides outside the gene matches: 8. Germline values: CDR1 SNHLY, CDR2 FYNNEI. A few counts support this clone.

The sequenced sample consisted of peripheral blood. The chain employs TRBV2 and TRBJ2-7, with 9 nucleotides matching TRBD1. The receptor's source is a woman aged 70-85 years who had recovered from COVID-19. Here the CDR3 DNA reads TGTGCCAGCAGAGGAACCGGGACAGGGCCCTACGAGCAGTACTTC. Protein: CASRGTGTGPYEQYF.